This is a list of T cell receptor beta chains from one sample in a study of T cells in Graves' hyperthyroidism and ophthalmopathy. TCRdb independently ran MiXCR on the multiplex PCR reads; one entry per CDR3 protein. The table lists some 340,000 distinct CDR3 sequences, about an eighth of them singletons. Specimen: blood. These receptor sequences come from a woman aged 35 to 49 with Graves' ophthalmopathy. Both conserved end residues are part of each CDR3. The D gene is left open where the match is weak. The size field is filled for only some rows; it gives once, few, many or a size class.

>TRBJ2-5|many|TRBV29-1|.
CSVVRGERTQYF
TGCAGCGTTGTGAGGGGGGAAAGGACCCAGTACTTC
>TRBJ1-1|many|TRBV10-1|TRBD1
CASSAGTAGSEAFF
TGCGCCAGCAGCGCCGGGACAGCGGGAAGTGAAGCTTTCTTT
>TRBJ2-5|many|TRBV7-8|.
CASSTGFQETQYF
TGTGCCAGCAGCACCGGATTCCAAGAGACCCAGTACTTC
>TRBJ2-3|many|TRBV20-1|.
CSASTIGQGDTQYF
TGCAGTGCTAGCACAATCGGTCAGGGAGATACGCAGTATTTT
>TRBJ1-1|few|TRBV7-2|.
CASSFGALRGGEAFF
TGTGCCAGCAGCTTTGGGGCCCTACGGGGAGGTGAAGCTTTCTTT
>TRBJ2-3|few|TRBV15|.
CATSRGPLQRGTNTQYF
TGTGCCACCAGCAGAGGACCTTTACAGCGTGGCACAAATACGCAGTATTTT
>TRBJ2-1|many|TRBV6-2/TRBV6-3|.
CASTPDSSNEQFF
TGTGCCAGCACCCCTGACAGTTCCAATGAGCAGTTCTTC
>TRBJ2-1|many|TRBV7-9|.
CASSLSGTSMEQFF
TGTGCCAGCAGCCTTTCCGGGACATCTATGGAGCAGTTCTTC
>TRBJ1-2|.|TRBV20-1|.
CSARDARTNYGYTF
TGCAGTGCTAGAGATGCCAGGACTAACTATGGCTACACCTTC
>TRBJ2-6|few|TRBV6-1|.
CASSPRTASGANVLTF
TGTGCCAGCAGCCCCCGGACGGCCTCTGGGGCCAACGTCCTGACTTTC
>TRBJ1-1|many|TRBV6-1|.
CASGMNTEAFF
TGTGCCAGTGGCATGAACACTGAAGCTTTCTTT
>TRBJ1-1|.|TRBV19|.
CASSAHYRGRGTEAFF
TGTGCCAGTAGTGCGCACTATCGGGGGAGAGGCACTGAAGCTTTCTTT
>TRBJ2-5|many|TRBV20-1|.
CSAYRRGSRETQYF
TGCAGTGCGTATCGACGGGGGAGTCGCGAGACCCAGTACTTC
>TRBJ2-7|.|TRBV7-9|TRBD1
CASSFRQGTNEQYF
TGTGCCAGCAGCTTCAGACAGGGTACCAACGAGCAGTACTTC
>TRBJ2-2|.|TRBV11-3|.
CASSLEVLLGESTGELFF
TGTGCCAGCAGCTTAGAGGTCCTTTTGGGCGAATCCACCGGGGAGCTGTTTTTT
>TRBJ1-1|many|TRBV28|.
CASSLFAENTEAFF
TGTGCCAGCAGTTTATTTGCCGAGAACACTGAAGCTTTCTTT
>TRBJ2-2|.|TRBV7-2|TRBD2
CASSPRTSVNTGELFF
TGTGCCAGCAGCCCCCGGACTAGCGTCAACACCGGGGAGCTGTTTTTT
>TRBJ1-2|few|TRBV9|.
CASSVATQMRYGYTF
TGTGCCAGCAGCGTAGCTACCCAAATGCGGTATGGCTACACCTTC
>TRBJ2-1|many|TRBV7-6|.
CASSLGQGLYNEQFF
TGTGCCAGCAGCTTAGGTCAGGGACTCTACAATGAGCAGTTCTTC
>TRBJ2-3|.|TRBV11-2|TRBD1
CASSPRTGTDTQYF
TGTGCCAGCAGCCCCAGGACAGGCACGGATACGCAGTATTTT
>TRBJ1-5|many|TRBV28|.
CASITTRVNQPQHF
TGTGCCAGCATCACCACTCGGGTCAATCAGCCCCAGCATTTT
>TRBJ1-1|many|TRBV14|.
CASSQGSIYGEATEAFF
TGTGCCAGCAGCCAAGGGTCTATTTACGGAGAGGCCACTGAAGCTTTCTTT
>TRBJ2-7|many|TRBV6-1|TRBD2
CASSATSGVGSYEQYF
TGTGCCAGCAGTGCCACTAGCGGGGTTGGCTCCTACGAGCAGTACTTC
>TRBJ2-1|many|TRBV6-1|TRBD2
CASSSTTGTSGRAWSSYNEQFF
TGTGCCAGCAGTTCTACGACCGGGACTAGCGGGAGGGCTTGGTCCTCCTACAATGAGCAGTTCTTC
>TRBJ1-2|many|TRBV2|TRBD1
CASTGQGDYGYTF
TGTGCCAGCACCGGACAGGGGGATTATGGCTACACCTTC
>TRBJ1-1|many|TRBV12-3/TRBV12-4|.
CASSFSLRSEAFF
TGTGCCAGCAGTTTTTCATTACGCTCTGAAGCTTTCTTT
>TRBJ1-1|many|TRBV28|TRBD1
CASSLFNPGQGAGAFF
TGTGCCAGCAGCCTCTTCAATCCGGGACAGGGGGCCGGGGCTTTCTTT
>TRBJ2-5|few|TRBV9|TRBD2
CASSATAGGYQETQYF
TGTGCCAGCAGCGCAACAGCGGGAGGGTACCAAGAGACCCAGTACTTC
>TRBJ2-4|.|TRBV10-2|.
CASSGAGVDIQYF
TGCGCCAGCAGTGGTGCAGGGGTGGACATTCAGTACTTC
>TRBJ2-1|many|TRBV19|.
CASSTGVSYNEQFF
TGTGCCAGTAGTACAGGGGTGTCCTACAATGAGCAGTTCTTC
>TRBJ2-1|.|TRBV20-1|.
CSASPLARYNEQFF
TGCAGTGCTAGTCCCCTAGCGCGATACAATGAGCAGTTCTTC
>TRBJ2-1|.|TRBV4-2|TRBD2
CASSQEFSGSPSYNEQFF
TGTGCCAGCAGCCAAGAATTTAGCGGGAGCCCCTCCTACAATGAGCAGTTCTTC
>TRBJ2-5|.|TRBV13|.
CASSTRIGGPIETQYF
TGTGCCAGCAGCACACGAATCGGGGGGCCAATAGAGACCCAGTACTTC